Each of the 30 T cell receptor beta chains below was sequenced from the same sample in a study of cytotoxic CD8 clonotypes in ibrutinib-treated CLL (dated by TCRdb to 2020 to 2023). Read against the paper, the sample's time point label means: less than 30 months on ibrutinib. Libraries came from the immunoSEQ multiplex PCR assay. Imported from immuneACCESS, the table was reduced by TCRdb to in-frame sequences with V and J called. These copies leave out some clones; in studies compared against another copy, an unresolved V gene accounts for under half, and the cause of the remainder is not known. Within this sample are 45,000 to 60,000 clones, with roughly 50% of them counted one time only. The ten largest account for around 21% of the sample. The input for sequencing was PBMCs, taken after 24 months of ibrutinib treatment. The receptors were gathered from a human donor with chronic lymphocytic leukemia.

The CDR3 spells CASSLNWNQPQHF. For the CDR3, the DNA is TGTGCCAGCAGTCTAAACTGGAATCAGCCCCAGCATTTT. The gene calls are TRBV28 and TRBJ1-5; D not certain. Germline V CDR1 and CDR2: MDHEN, SYDVKM. Trimming shortened V by 5 bases and J by 4 bases, and 9 bases separated the two germline ends. This CDR3 has 13 residues.

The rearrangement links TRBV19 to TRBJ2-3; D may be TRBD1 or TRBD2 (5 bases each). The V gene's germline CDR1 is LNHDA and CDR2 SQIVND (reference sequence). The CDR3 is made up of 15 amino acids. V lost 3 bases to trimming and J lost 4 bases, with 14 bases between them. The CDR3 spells CASSMGDGPADTQYF. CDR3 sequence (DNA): TGTGCCAGTAGTATGGGGGACGGTCCCGCAGATACGCAGTATTTT.

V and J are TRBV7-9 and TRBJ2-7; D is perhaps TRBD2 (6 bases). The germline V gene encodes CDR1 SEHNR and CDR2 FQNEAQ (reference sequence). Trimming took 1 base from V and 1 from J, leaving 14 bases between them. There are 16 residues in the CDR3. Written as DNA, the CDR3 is TGTGCCAGCAGCTTAGGGGTCGGGACTCAATCCTACGAGCAGTACTTC. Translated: CASSLGVGTQSYEQYF.

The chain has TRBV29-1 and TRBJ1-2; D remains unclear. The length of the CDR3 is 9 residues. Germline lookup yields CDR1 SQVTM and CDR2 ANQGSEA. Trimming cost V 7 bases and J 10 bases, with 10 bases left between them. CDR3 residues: CSALPPYTF. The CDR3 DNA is TGCAGCGCCCTTCCCCCCTACACCTTC.

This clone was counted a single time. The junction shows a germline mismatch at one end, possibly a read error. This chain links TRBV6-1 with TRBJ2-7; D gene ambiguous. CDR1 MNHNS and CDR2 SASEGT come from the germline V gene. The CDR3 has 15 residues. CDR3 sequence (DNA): TGTGCCAGCAGTGAACTTGGGGTAGGATCCTACGAGCAGTGCTTC. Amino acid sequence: CASSELGVGSYEQCF.

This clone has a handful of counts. The CDR3 sequence is CASSLANYGYTF. In nucleotides, the CDR3 is TGTGCCAGTAGTCTAGCTAACTATGGCTACACCTTC. The rearrangement joins TRBV19 to TRBJ1-2, with unresolved D. Germline CDR1 LNHDA, CDR2 SQIVND (reference sequence). The CDR3 is 12 residues long. V lost 5 bases to trimming and J lost 0 bases, with 4 bases between them. The variable domain in full, with the rest retrieved from reference TRBV19 and TRBJ1-2, is DGGITQSPKYLFRKEGQNVTLSCEQNLNHDAMYWYRQDPGQGLRLIYYSQIVNDFQKGDIAEGYSVSREKKESFPLTVTSAQKNPTAFYLCASSLANYGYTFGSGTRLTVV.

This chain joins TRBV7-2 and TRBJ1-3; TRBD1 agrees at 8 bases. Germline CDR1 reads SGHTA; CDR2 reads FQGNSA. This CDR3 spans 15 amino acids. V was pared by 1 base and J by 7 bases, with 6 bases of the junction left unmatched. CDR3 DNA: TGTGCCAGCAGCTTAGACGGCGGGACAGGCAACACCATATATTTT. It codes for CASSLDGGTGNTIYF.

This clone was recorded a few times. The DNA for the CDR3 is TGTGCCAGCAAGGAGACTGAAGCTTTCTTT. It is translated as CASKETEAFF. The V call is TRBV28, the J call TRBJ1-1, with no clear D. Between the trimmed V and J ends, which lost 7 bases and 5 bases, there was a span of 5 bases. This CDR3 contains 10 residues. CDR1 is MDHEN, CDR2 SYDVKM, per germline.

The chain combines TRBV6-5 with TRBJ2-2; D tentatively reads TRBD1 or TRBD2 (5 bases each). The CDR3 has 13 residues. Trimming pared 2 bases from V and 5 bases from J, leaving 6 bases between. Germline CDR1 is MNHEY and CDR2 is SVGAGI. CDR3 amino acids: CASSYGGTGELFF. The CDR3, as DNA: TGTGCCAGCAGTTACGGGGGAACCGGGGAGCTGTTTTTT.

In nucleotides, the CDR3 is TGTGCCACCAGCCTAAGGGGGAATCAGCCCCAGCATTTT. Translation gives CATSLRGNQPQHF. This chain joins TRBV15 and TRBJ1-5, with a weak D call TRBD1 (6 bases). CDR1 is LNHNV and CDR2 is YYDKDF in the germline V gene (reference sequence). The CDR3 has 13 amino acids. V lost 5 bases and J lost 4, with 9 bases in between.

Here the CDR3 reads CAWARGGGTEAFF. CDR3 sequence (DNA): TGTGCCTGGGCCCGCGGCGGAGGGACTGAAGCTTTCTTT. The chain is built from TRBV30 and TRBJ1-1; unclear D gene. The germline V and J ends were trimmed by 5 bases and 5 bases, with 15 bases remaining between them. From germline, CDR1 is GTSNPN and CDR2 SVGIG (reference sequence). This CDR3 comprises 13 residues.

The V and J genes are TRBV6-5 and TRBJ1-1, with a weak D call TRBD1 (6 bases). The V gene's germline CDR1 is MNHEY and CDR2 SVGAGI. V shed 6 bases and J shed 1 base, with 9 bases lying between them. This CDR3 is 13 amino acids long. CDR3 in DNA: TGTGCCAGCAGGACGGACAGGAACACTGAAGCTTTCTTT. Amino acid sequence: CASRTDRNTEAFF.

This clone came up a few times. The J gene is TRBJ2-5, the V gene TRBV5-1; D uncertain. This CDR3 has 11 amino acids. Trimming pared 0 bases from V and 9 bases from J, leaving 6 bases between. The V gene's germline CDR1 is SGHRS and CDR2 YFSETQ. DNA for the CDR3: TGCGCCAGCAGCTTGGATAGGTCCCAGTACTTC. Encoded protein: CASSLDRSQYF.

CDR3 region: CASSLSESTEAFF. CDR3 DNA: TGTGCCAGCAGCCTGTCAGAATCCACTGAAGCTTTCTTT. The rearrangement links TRBV7-9 to TRBJ1-1, with D uncertain. CDR3 length equals 13 residues. Germline lookup yields CDR1 SEHNR and CDR2 FQNEAQ (reference sequence). Deletions cut 5 bases from V and 4 bases from J, with 11 bases between.

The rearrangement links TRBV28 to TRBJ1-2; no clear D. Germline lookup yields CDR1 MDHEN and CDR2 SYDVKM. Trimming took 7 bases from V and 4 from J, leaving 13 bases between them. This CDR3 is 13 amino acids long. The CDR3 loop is CASIPSGLYGYTF. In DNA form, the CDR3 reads TGTGCCAGCATCCCTAGCGGACTCTATGGCTACACCTTC.

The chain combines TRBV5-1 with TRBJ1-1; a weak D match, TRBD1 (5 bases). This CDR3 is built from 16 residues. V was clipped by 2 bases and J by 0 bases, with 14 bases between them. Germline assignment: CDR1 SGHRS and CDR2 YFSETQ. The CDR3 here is CASSFKSGALNTEAFF. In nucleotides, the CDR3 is TGCGCCAGCAGCTTCAAGTCCGGGGCCCTGAACACTGAAGCTTTCTTT.

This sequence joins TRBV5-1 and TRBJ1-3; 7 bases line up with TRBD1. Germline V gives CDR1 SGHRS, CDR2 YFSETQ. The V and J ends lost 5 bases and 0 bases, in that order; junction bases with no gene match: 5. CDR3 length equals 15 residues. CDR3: CASRGQLHSGNTIYF. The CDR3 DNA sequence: TGCGCCAGCAGGGGACAGCTCCACTCTGGAAACACCATATATTTT.

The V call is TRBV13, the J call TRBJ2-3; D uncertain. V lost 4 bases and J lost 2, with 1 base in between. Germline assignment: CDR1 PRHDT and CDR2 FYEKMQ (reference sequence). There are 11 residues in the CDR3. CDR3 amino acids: CASSYTDTQYF. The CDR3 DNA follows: TGTGCCAGCAGCTACACAGATACGCAGTATTTT.

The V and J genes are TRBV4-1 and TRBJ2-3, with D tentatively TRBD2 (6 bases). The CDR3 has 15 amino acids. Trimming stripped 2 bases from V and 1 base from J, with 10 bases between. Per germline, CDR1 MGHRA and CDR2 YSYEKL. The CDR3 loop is CASSQRGGGTDTQYF. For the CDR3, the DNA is TGCGCCAGCAGCCAAAGGGGCGGGGGCACAGATACGCAGTATTTT.

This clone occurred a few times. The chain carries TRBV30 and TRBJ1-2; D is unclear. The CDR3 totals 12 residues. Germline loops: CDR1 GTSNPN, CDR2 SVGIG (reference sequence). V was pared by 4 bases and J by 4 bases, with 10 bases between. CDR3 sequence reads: CAWNSVSYGYTF. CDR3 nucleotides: TGTGCCTGGAACTCAGTCTCCTATGGCTACACCTTC.

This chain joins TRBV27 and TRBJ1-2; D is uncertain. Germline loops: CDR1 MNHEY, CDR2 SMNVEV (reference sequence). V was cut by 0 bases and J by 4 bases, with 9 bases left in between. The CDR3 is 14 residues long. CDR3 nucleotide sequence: TGTGCCAGCAGTTTATCGATAGGAGTCTATGGCTACACCTTC. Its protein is CASSLSIGVYGYTF.

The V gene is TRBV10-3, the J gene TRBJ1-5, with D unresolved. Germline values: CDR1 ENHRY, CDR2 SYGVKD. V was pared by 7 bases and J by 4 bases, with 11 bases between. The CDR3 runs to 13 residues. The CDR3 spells CAITQALNQPQHF. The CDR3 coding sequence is TGTGCCATCACTCAGGCCTTGAATCAGCCCCAGCATTTT.

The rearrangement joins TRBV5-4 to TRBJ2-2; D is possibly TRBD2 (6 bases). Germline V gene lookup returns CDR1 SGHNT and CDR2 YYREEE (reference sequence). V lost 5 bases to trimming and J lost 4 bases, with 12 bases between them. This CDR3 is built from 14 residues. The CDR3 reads CASRRDFGTGELFF. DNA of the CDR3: TGTGCCAGCAGACGGGACTTCGGCACCGGGGAGCTGTTTTTT.

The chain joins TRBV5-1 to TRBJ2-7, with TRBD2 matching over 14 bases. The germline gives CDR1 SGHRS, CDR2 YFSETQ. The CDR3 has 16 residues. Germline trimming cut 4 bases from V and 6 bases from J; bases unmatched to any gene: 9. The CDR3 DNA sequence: TGCGCCAGCAGCCAGACTAGCGGGAGGGCCGGGGGCGAGCAGTACTTC. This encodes CASSQTSGRAGGEQYF.

CDR3 in DNA: TGTGCCAGCAGCTTTAGACGGGGCCACGAGCAGTACTTC. It is translated as CASSFRRGHEQYF. The J gene is TRBJ2-7, the V gene TRBV7-8, with D perhaps given as TRBD1 or TRBD2 (5 bases each). Trimming cost V 3 bases and J 5 bases, with 11 bases left between them. This CDR3 is 13 amino acids long. The germline V gene has CDR1 SGHVS and CDR2 FQNEAQ.

CDR3: CASTSSGEASYNEQFF. DNA for the CDR3: TGTGCCAGTACCAGTAGCGGGGAGGCCTCCTACAATGAGCAGTTCTTC. The V call is TRBV19, the J call TRBJ2-1; 8 positions match TRBD2. The trim removed 7 bases at V and 0 bases at J, leaving 8 bases unmatched. The germline V gene encodes CDR1 LNHDA and CDR2 SQIVND (reference sequence). This CDR3 has 16 residues.

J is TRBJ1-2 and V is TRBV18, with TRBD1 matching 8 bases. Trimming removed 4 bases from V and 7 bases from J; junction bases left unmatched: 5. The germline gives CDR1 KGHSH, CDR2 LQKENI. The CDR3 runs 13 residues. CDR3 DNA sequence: TGTGCCAGCTCACTAACAGGGGGGATTGGCTACACCTTC. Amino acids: CASSLTGGIGYTF.

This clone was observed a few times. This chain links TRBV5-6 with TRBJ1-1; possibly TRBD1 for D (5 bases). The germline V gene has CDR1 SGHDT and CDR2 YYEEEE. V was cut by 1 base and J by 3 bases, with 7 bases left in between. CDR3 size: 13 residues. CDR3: CASSLLGDTEAFF. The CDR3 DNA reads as TGTGCCAGCAGCTTGTTGGGGGACACTGAAGCTTTCTTT.

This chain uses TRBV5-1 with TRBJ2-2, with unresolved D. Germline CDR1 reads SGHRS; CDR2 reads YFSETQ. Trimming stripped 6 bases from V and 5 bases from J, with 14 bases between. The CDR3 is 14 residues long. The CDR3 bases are TGCGCCAGCAACTCCCGATTTGGGACCGGGGAGCTGTTTTTT. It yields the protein CASNSRFGTGELFF.

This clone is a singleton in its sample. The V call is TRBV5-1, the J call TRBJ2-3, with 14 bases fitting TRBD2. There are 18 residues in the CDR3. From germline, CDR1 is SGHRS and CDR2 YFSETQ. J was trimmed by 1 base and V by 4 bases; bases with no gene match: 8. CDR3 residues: CASSPGLAGGSGTDTQYF. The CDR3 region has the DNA TGCGCCAGCAGCCCCGGACTAGCGGGGGGCTCGGGCACAGATACGCAGTATTTT.